This passage covers 15 T cell receptor beta chains from one sample sequenced in a study of blood T cell repertoires in COVID-19. Sequencing used immunoSEQ multiplex PCR; TCRdb keeps in-frame clones, though not all of them. The table has about 360,000 clones, around 82% seen once. Sequencing was carried out using peripheral blood. The receptors derive from a man aged 25-45 years with active or convalescent COVID-19.

CDR3 DNA sequence: TGTGCCAGCAGCTTAGCTCTAGCGGGAGGGCACGAGCAGTTCTTC. It yields the protein CASSLALAGGHEQFF. The chain carries TRBV7-9 and TRBJ2-1; 12 bases are shared with TRBD2. CDR1 is SEHNR, CDR2 FQNEAQ, per germline (reference sequence). CDR3 length equals 15 residues. Trimming removed 0 bases from V and 10 bases from J; junction bases left unmatched: 4.

J is TRBJ2-1 and V is TRBV19; 14 positions agree with TRBD2. The CDR3 is 15 residues long. Germline CDR1 is LNHDA and CDR2 is SQIVND (reference sequence). J lost 10 bases, V lost 4 bases, and 6 bases had no gene match. The CDR3 region has the DNA TGTGCCAGTAGTACGGGACTAGCGGGAGTCGCCGAGCAGTTCTTC. It encodes CASSTGLAGVAEQFF. Full variable domain (missing parts from reference TRBV19 and TRBJ2-1): DGGITQSPKYLFRKEGQNVTLSCEQNLNHDAMYWYRQDPGQGLRLIYYSQIVNDFQKGDIAEGYSVSREKKESFPLTVTSAQKNPTAFYLCASSTGLAGVAEQFFGPGTRLTVL.

The J gene is TRBJ2-5, the V gene TRBV19; 9 bases match TRBD1. Germline V gene data show CDR1 as LNHDA and CDR2 as SQIVND (reference sequence). The CDR3 covers 16 residues. Germline trimming cut 3 bases from V and 1 base from J; bases unmatched to any gene: 6. This CDR3 reads CASSIDRGTSQETQYF. CDR3 bases: TGTGCCAGTAGTATTGACAGGGGGACATCCCAAGAGACCCAGTACTTC.

The chain joins TRBV10-1 to TRBJ1-1; no clear D gene. Trimming removed 6 bases from V and 2 bases from J, with 4 bases in between. This CDR3 is 11 amino acids long. Germline assignment: CDR1 WNHNN and CDR2 SYGVQD (reference sequence). This chain's CDR3 is CASRYNTEAFF. The CDR3 bases are TGCGCCAGCAGATATAACACTGAAGCTTTCTTT.

This clone was found once. The rearrangement uses TRBV5-6 and TRBJ1-2; D might be TRBD1 (5 bases). This CDR3 spans 12 amino acids. Germline V gene sequence: CDR1 SGHDT, CDR2 YYEEEE. Trimming shortened V by 2 bases and J by 8 bases, and 10 bases separated the two germline ends. CDR3 in DNA: TGTGCCAGCAGCTTCGGGACTAGGGGCTACACCTTC. This translates into CASSFGTRGYTF.

This chain links TRBV24-1 with TRBJ2-3; D is possibly TRBD2 (6 bases). Germline CDR1 is KGHDR and CDR2 is SFDVKD. The CDR3 is made up of 16 amino acids. V was pared by 0 bases and J by 5 bases, with 14 bases between. CDR3 bases: TGTGCCACCAGTGATTTGCTTGGGGGGAGTCAAGATACGCAGTATTTT. Translating gives CATSDLLGGSQDTQYF.

J is TRBJ1-5 and V is TRBV19; possibly TRBD1 for D (5 bases). The CDR3 totals 15 residues. The V gene lost 1 base and the J gene lost 3 bases, with 10 bases spanning the gap. Germline CDR1 reads LNHDA; CDR2 reads SQIVND (reference sequence). CDR3: CASSIGQLPNQPQHF. As DNA, the CDR3 is TGTGCCAGTAGTATAGGACAGCTTCCCAATCAGCCCCAGCATTTT.

The chain is built from TRBV4-1 and TRBJ1-2; TRBD1 matches at 7 bases. V dropped 5 bases and J dropped 8; count of bases not matched to a gene: 20. The CDR3 has 17 residues. Germline values: CDR1 MGHRA, CDR2 YSYEKL. The CDR3 sequence is CASSGFNRQGPYVGYTF. For the CDR3, the DNA is TGCGCCAGCAGCGGCTTCAACCGACAGGGCCCCTATGTAGGCTACACCTTC.

The V gene is TRBV11-2, the J gene TRBJ1-1; the D gene is possibly TRBD1 (5 bases). The CDR3 spans 13 residues. The V gene's germline CDR1 is SGHAT and CDR2 FQNNGV. V was cut by 4 bases and J by 0 bases, with 6 bases left in between. CDR3 nucleotide sequence: TGTGCCAGCAGCTGGACACTGAACACTGAAGCTTTCTTT. It yields the protein CASSWTLNTEAFF.

The chain combines TRBV5-5 with TRBJ1-1; perhaps TRBD1 as D (6 bases). Germline V gene lookup returns CDR1 SGHKS and CDR2 YYEKEE (reference sequence). V shed 5 bases and J shed 9 bases, with 14 bases lying between them. The CDR3 extends over 12 amino acids. The CDR3 spells CASSFRDTQAFF. The CDR3 DNA follows: TGTGCCAGCAGTTTCCGGGACACCCAAGCTTTCTTT.

This chain links TRBV6-4 with TRBJ2-3, with D possibly being TRBD1 (6 bases). V was clipped by 3 bases and J by 0 bases, with 7 bases between them. From germline, CDR1 is MRHNA and CDR2 SNTAGT. This CDR3 region has 14 residues. This chain's CDR3 is CASSEQGSTDTQYF. In nucleotides, the CDR3 is TGTGCCAGCAGTGAACAGGGCAGCACAGATACGCAGTATTTT.

This clone was counted a few times. This chain links TRBV7-2 with TRBJ2-7; D possibly corresponds to TRBD1 (5 bases). The CDR3 runs 14 residues. CDR1 SGHTA and CDR2 FQGNSA come from the germline V gene. The ends were cut back, 5 bases at V and 4 bases at J, with 15 bases in the middle. CDR3 loop: CASSPSAGRYEQYF. The CDR3 region has the DNA TGTGCCAGCAGCCCTTCGGCAGGGCGGTACGAGCAGTACTTC.

At least ten counts were recorded for this clone. The J gene is TRBJ2-2, the V gene TRBV30; 7 bases line up with TRBD2. Per the germline V gene, CDR1 is GTSNPN and CDR2 is SVGIG (reference sequence). The CDR3 has 15 residues. J was trimmed by 5 bases and V by 0 bases; bases with no gene match: 6. The CDR3 loop is CAWSVGGRATGELFF. CDR3 coding DNA: TGTGCCTGGAGTGTAGGCGGGAGAGCTACCGGGGAGCTGTTTTTT.

This clone appeared a single time. Distinct nucleotide sequences in the sample also encode this CDR3. The rearrangement uses TRBV7-3 and TRBJ1-1; 9 bases match TRBD1. The CDR3 extends over 15 amino acids. Per germline, CDR1 SGHTA and CDR2 FQGTGA. Germline trimming cut 4 bases from V and 1 base from J; bases unmatched to any gene: 4. The CDR3 reads CASSSPGQGNTEAFF. The CDR3 DNA sequence: TGTGCCAGCAGCTCGCCGGGACAGGGGAACACTGAAGCTTTCTTT.

This chain uses TRBV12-3 or TRBV12-4 with TRBJ2-7; D is unclear. The V end was cut by 7 bases, the J end by 3 bases, with 4 bases between. This CDR3 region has 10 residues. The CDR3 is CASTIYEQYF. The CDR3 bases are TGTGCCAGCACCATCTACGAGCAGTACTTC.